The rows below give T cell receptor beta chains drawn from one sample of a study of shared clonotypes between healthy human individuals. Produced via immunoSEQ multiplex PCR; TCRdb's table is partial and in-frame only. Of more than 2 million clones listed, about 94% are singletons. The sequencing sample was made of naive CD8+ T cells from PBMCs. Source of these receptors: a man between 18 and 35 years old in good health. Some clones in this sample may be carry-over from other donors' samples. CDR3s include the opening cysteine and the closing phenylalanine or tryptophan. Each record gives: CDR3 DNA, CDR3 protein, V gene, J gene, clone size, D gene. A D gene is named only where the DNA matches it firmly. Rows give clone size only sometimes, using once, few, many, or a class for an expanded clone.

CDR3nt: TGTGCCAGCAGTCACTCGGGTGGTAAGCCCTACGAGCAGTACTTC
CDR3aa: CASSHSGGKPYEQYF
v_gene: TRBV2
j_gene: TRBJ2-7
abundance: .
d_gene: .

CDR3nt: TGTGCCAGCAGTTTATCCCGGGCCTCCATTAATGAGCAGTTCTTC
CDR3aa: CASSLSRASINEQFF
v_gene: TRBV27
j_gene: TRBJ2-1
abundance: .
d_gene: .

CDR3nt: TGTGCCAGCAGCTTGAATTACGAGCAGTACTTC
CDR3aa: CASSLNYEQYF
v_gene: TRBV5-5
j_gene: TRBJ2-7
abundance: once
d_gene: .

CDR3nt: TGCGCCAGCAGTCTACACGGGACAGGGGCGGATAGCAACTATGGCTACACCTTC
CDR3aa: CASSLHGTGADSNYGYTF
v_gene: TRBV5-1
j_gene: TRBJ1-2
abundance: .
d_gene: TRBD1

CDR3nt: TGTGCCAGCAGCGAGGGACTGGCAGGCACAGATACGCAGTATTTT
CDR3aa: CASSEGLAGTDTQYF
v_gene: TRBV9
j_gene: TRBJ2-3
abundance: .
d_gene: .

CDR3nt: TGTGCCAGCTCACCGGACAGGTTGGGGGATACGCAGTATTTT
CDR3aa: CASSPDRLGDTQYF
v_gene: TRBV18
j_gene: TRBJ2-3
abundance: .
d_gene: TRBD1

CDR3nt: TGTGCCAGCAGTTTGGGTTTGGGGGCTTACAATGAGCAGTTCTTC
CDR3aa: CASSLGLGAYNEQFF
v_gene: TRBV28
j_gene: TRBJ2-1
abundance: .
d_gene: .

CDR3nt: TGTGCCAGTAGTATTCAAGGCTACAATGAGCAGTTCTTC
CDR3aa: CASSIQGYNEQFF
v_gene: TRBV19
j_gene: TRBJ2-1
abundance: .
d_gene: .

CDR3nt: TGCGCCAGCAGCCAAGAGACCGTAGGTAAGGGGGATGAGCAGTTCTTC
CDR3aa: CASSQETVGKGDEQFF
v_gene: TRBV4-3
j_gene: TRBJ2-1
abundance: .
d_gene: .

CDR3nt: TGCAGCCTCAGAACCGGGACACAGACCTACAATGAGCAGTTCTTC
CDR3aa: CSLRTGTQTYNEQFF
v_gene: TRBV29-1
j_gene: TRBJ2-1
abundance: .
d_gene: .

CDR3nt: TGTGCCAGCAGTTACTGGGACAGGGGGAGGGAGACCCAGTACTTC
CDR3aa: CASSYWDRGRETQYF
v_gene: TRBV6-5
j_gene: TRBJ2-5
abundance: .
d_gene: TRBD1

CDR3nt: TGTGCCAGCAGCCCTTGGACAGGAACGTATCAAGAGACCCAGTACTTC
CDR3aa: CASSPWTGTYQETQYF
v_gene: TRBV7-9
j_gene: TRBJ2-5
abundance: once
d_gene: TRBD1

CDR3nt: TGTGCCAGCATGGAAGCGGGGTTCTACGAGCAGTACTTC
CDR3aa: CASMEAGFYEQYF
v_gene: TRBV27
j_gene: TRBJ2-7
abundance: few
d_gene: TRBD2

CDR3nt: TGTGCCAGCAGTGACGCGGACATGGGCGAGCAGTACTTC
CDR3aa: CASSDADMGEQYF
v_gene: TRBV11-2
j_gene: TRBJ2-7
abundance: .
d_gene: .

CDR3nt: TGTGCCAGTAGTAGTACAGGGAATAGCAATCAGCCCCAGCATTTT
CDR3aa: CASSSTGNSNQPQHF
v_gene: TRBV19
j_gene: TRBJ1-5
abundance: few
d_gene: .

CDR3nt: TGTGCCATCAGTGAGATAGGGCCGTACAATGAGCAGTTCTTC
CDR3aa: CAISEIGPYNEQFF
v_gene: TRBV10-3
j_gene: TRBJ2-1
abundance: .
d_gene: .

CDR3nt: TGTGCCAGCAGCCAACAGGGAACAACTAATGAAAAACTGTTTTTT
CDR3aa: CASSQQGTTNEKLFF
v_gene: TRBV28
j_gene: TRBJ1-4
abundance: .
d_gene: .

CDR3nt: TGTGCCAGTAGTATAGCGGCGGGTCCCTACAATGAGCAGTTCTTC
CDR3aa: CASSIAAGPYNEQFF
v_gene: TRBV19
j_gene: TRBJ2-1
abundance: .
d_gene: .

CDR3nt: TGTGCCAGCAGCAAGACGCCTGATACGCAGTATTTT
CDR3aa: CASSKTPDTQYF
v_gene: TRBV7-9
j_gene: TRBJ2-3
abundance: .
d_gene: .

CDR3nt: TGCGCCAGCAGCCAAGATTGGGTCCGGGAGACTAATGAAAAACTGTTTTTT
CDR3aa: CASSQDWVRETNEKLFF
v_gene: TRBV4-3
j_gene: TRBJ1-4
abundance: .
d_gene: .

CDR3nt: TGCGCCAGCAGCTTACGAACGAGTGGGGGCTACAATGAGCAGTTCTTC
CDR3aa: CASSLRTSGGYNEQFF
v_gene: TRBV5-1
j_gene: TRBJ2-1
abundance: .
d_gene: .

CDR3nt: TGTGCCAGCAGTGGATACGGAGGGGGAGGGCCCCCAGATACGCAGTATTTT
CDR3aa: CASSGYGGGGPPDTQYF
v_gene: TRBV6-1
j_gene: TRBJ2-3
abundance: .
d_gene: .

CDR3nt: TGTGCCAGCAGCTTGCGTCCGGGACTAGCTGAGAACACCGGGGAGCTGTTTTTT
CDR3aa: CASSLRPGLAENTGELFF
v_gene: TRBV11-2
j_gene: TRBJ2-2
abundance: .
d_gene: TRBD2

CDR3nt: TGTGTCCGGGGCAGGACGTACGAGCAGTACTTC
CDR3aa: CVRGRTYEQYF
v_gene: TRBV21-1
j_gene: TRBJ2-7
abundance: few
d_gene: .

CDR3nt: TGCGCCAGCAGCTGGGGAGAGGGGGACATCGACCAGTACTTC
CDR3aa: CASSWGEGDIDQYF
v_gene: TRBV4-3
j_gene: TRBJ2-7
abundance: .
d_gene: .

CDR3nt: TGTGCCAGCAGCCTCGGACAGGGGTTGGGCTACACCTTC
CDR3aa: CASSLGQGLGYTF
v_gene: TRBV5-4
j_gene: TRBJ1-2
abundance: .
d_gene: TRBD1

CDR3nt: TGTGCCAGTACCCCCCGGCCCGACTGGAGACGCACAGATACGCAGTATTTT
CDR3aa: CASTPRPDWRRTDTQYF
v_gene: TRBV19
j_gene: TRBJ2-3
abundance: once
d_gene: .

CDR3nt: TGTGCCAGCAGCGTTACAGGGGTCCCAAATGAAAAACTGTTTTTT
CDR3aa: CASSVTGVPNEKLFF
v_gene: TRBV9
j_gene: TRBJ1-4
abundance: few
d_gene: TRBD1

CDR3nt: TGTGCCAGCAGCCGATCGGACAGAAGACTTAGCAATCAGCCCCAGCATTTT
CDR3aa: CASSRSDRRLSNQPQHF
v_gene: TRBV7-8
j_gene: TRBJ1-5
abundance: .
d_gene: .

CDR3nt: TGTGCCAGCAGCCGTCGGAAAAGGACAGAACCGTATTCCTACGAGCAGTACTTC
CDR3aa: CASSRRKRTEPYSYEQYF
v_gene: TRBV7-2
j_gene: TRBJ2-7
abundance: .
d_gene: .

CDR3nt: TGTGCCAGCAGTTTATCATTCAACAGGGTACTGTACTTC
CDR3aa: CASSLSFNRVLYF
v_gene: TRBV27
j_gene: TRBJ2-7
abundance: .
d_gene: .

CDR3nt: TGTGCCAGCTGGACAGGTACTGGGGCCAACGTCCTGACTTTC
CDR3aa: CASWTGTGANVLTF
v_gene: TRBV27
j_gene: TRBJ2-6
abundance: .
d_gene: TRBD1

CDR3nt: TGCAGCGTTGAAGATGTGACAGGAACGAAAGAGACCCAGTACTTC
CDR3aa: CSVEDVTGTKETQYF
v_gene: TRBV29-1
j_gene: TRBJ2-5
abundance: .
d_gene: .

CDR3nt: TGTGCCAGCACTCCGAGAGGGTTCGAGCAGTTCTTC
CDR3aa: CASTPRGFEQFF
v_gene: TRBV6-5
j_gene: TRBJ2-1
abundance: .
d_gene: .

CDR3nt: TGTGCCAGCAGTAAGGGACTAGCGGGATTATACGAGCAGTACTTC
CDR3aa: CASSKGLAGLYEQYF
v_gene: TRBV6-1
j_gene: TRBJ2-7
abundance: .
d_gene: TRBD2

CDR3nt: TGTGCCAGCAGCACGAGGACAGGGCACAATGAGCAGTTCTTC
CDR3aa: CASSTRTGHNEQFF
v_gene: TRBV6-6
j_gene: TRBJ2-1
abundance: .
d_gene: TRBD1

CDR3nt: TGTGCCAGCAGCTTTACAGGAATCCAAGAGACCCAGTACTTC
CDR3aa: CASSFTGIQETQYF
v_gene: TRBV11-2
j_gene: TRBJ2-5
abundance: .
d_gene: .